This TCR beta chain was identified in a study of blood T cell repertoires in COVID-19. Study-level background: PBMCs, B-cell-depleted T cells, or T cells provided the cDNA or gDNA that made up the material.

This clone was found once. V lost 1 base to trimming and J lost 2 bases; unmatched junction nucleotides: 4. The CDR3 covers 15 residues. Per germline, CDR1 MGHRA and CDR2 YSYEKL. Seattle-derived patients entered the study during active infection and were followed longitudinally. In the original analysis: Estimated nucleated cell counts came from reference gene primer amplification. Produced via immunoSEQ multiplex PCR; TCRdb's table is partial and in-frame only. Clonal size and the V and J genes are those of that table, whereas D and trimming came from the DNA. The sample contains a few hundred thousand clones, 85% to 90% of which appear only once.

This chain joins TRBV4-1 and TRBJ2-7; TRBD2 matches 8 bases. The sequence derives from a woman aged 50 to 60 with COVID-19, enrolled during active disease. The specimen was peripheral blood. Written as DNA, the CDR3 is TGCGCCAGCAGCCAAGCGACTAGCGAAACCTACGAGCAGTACTTC. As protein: CASSQATSETYEQYF.